This entry lists 24 T cell receptor beta chains sequenced from one sample in a study of tumor and adjacent non-tumor tissue in lung cancer. Three rounds of nested PCR, following a modified ARM-PCR protocol, produced the TCRbeta library. TCRdb independently ran MiXCR on the multiplex PCR reads; one entry per CDR3 protein. The sample lists over 35,000 distinct CDR3 sequences, less than 65% seen once, with roughly 42% in the top ten. RNA was extracted from bulk tissue without any cell sorting. This non-tumor lung sample came from over 3 cm beyond the tumor edge. The sequencing sample was made of distant non-tumor lung tissue. These receptors all stem from a man aged 50-60 years with non-small cell lung cancer.

Notes on this clonotype: This may come from a read error, since a much larger clone is one base off. The missing conserved phenylalanine or tryptophan at the end of this CDR3 makes a read error likely. The genes are TRBV6-5 and TRBJ2-1; D perhaps matches TRBD2 (5 bases). V was cut by 5 bases and J by 4 bases, with 12 bases left in between. The germline CDR1 and CDR2 sequences are MNHEY and SVGAGI. The length of the CDR3 is 14 residues. DNA of the CDR3: TGTGCCAGCAGTCGGGGTAGAGGGTACAATGAGCAGTTCCTC. This codes for CASSRGRGYNEQFL.

In this sample, this clonotype turned up many times. The chain is built from TRBV28 and TRBJ1-3, with TRBD1 matching 7 bases. This CDR3 contains 16 residues. J lost 4 bases, V lost 3 bases, and 9 bases had no gene match. CDR1 is MDHEN and CDR2 is SYDVKM in the germline V gene. The CDR3 sequence is CASSLFLTGSGNTIYF. The DNA of the CDR3 is TGTGCCAGCAGTTTGTTCCTGACAGGGTCAGGAAACACCATATATTTT.

This clonotype was seen a few times. One end of the junction is discordant with germline, which a read error may explain. The chain recombines TRBV12-3 or TRBV12-4 with TRBJ2-1, with a possible D match to TRBD2 (7 bases). This CDR3 is built from 15 residues. The CDR3 nucleotides are TGTGCCAGCAGTTTAGCGGGGGGGGCCAGGGTTGAGCAGTCCTTC. Protein product: CASSLAGGARVEQSF.

This clonotype was seen a single time. The junction does not match germline at one end; this may be a read error. V is TRBV29-1 and J is TRBJ2-2; 7 bases are a match to TRBD1. Germline V CDR1 and CDR2: SQVTM, ANQGSEA. The CDR3 runs 14 residues. The CDR3 coding sequence is TGCAGCGTTTCGGGACAGTTGAACACCGAGGAGCTGTTTTTT. This translates into CSVSGQLNTEELFF.

Worth noting for this clonotype: The junction differs from germline at one of its ends, possibly a read error. The chain links TRBV28 to TRBJ2-7; TRBD1 is a possible D gene (5 bases). The CDR3 contains 15 residues. Germline V gene sequence: CDR1 MDHEN, CDR2 SYDVKM. Written as DNA, the CDR3 is TGTGCCAGCAGGCCCCAGGGCTTAAGCTCCTGCGAGGAGTACTTC. The encoded protein is CASRPQGLSSCEEYF.

This clonotype is classed as medium-sized. V and J are TRBV28 and TRBJ2-1, with D possibly TRBD2 on 6 matching bases. This CDR3 region has 17 residues. The V and J ends lost 1 base and 2 bases respectively, with 15 bases between them. CDR1 MDHEN and CDR2 SYDVKM come from the germline V gene. DNA for the CDR3: TGTGCCAGCAGTTTATATCAGACGGGAGTCGCCTACAATGAGCAGTTCTTC. It yields the protein CASSLYQTGVAYNEQFF.

Points on this clonotype: Relative to the germline gene, one junction end is altered; a read error may explain this. This rearrangement joins TRBV2 to TRBJ2-7; a possible D gene is TRBD1 (5 bases). CDR1 is SNHLY and CDR2 is FYNNEI in the germline V gene. The CDR3 runs 14 residues. CDR3 nucleotide sequence: TGTGCCTGCAGTGAAGACCAGGGCGCCTACGAGCAGTACTTC. Protein sequence: CACSEDQGAYEQYF.

Regarding this clonotype: Relative to the germline gene, one junction end is altered; a read error may explain this. The chain joins TRBV12-3 or TRBV12-4 to TRBJ2-3; D possibly matches TRBD1 or TRBD2 (5 bases each). This CDR3 comprises 15 residues. CDR3: CASRFWAGTRDTQYF. The CDR3 DNA reads as TGTGCCAGCCGTTTCTGGGCAGGGACGCGAGATACGCAGTATTTT.

Only a few counts were recorded for this clonotype. The chain employs TRBV20-1 and TRBJ1-1; possible D gene TRBD1, 6 bases. V shed 1 base and J shed 4 bases, with 16 bases lying between them. The CDR3 has 15 residues. Germline-derived CDR1 and CDR2 are DFQATT and SNEGSKA (reference sequence). CDR3 nucleotide sequence: TGCAGTGCTAGAGGAGTTACAGGGTTTGGCACTGAAGCTTTCTTT. Protein: CSARGVTGFGTEAFF.

Turning to this clonotype: This may arise from a read error, as a much more abundant clone is one base away. The rearrangement uses TRBV7-9 and TRBJ2-2, with 10 nucleotides matching TRBD2. CDR3 size: 16 residues. V was pared by 5 bases and J by 2 bases, with 5 bases of the junction left unmatched. Germline V gene data show CDR1 as SEHNR and CDR2 as FQNEAQ (reference sequence). The CDR3 nucleotides read TGTGCCAGCAGCCCCGGACTAGCGGACAACACCGGGGAGCTGTTTTTT. It specifies CASSPGLADNTGELFF.

With regard to this clonotype: As the CDR3 is not closed by the conserved phenylalanine or tryptophan, this likely results from a read error. This chain uses TRBV10-3 with TRBJ2-1, with D unclear. This CDR3 is built from 14 residues. V was trimmed by 0 bases and J by 2 bases, leaving 5 bases between them. Looked up from germline, CDR1 is ENHRY and CDR2 is SYGVKD. CDR3 sequence reads: CAISESGPYNEQFL. CDR3 sequence (DNA): TGTGCCATCAGTGAGTCGGGTCCCTACAATGAGCAGTTCCTC.

This clonotype was observed a few times. With a much larger clone just one base away, this may be a read error. This rearrangement joins TRBV7-6 to TRBJ2-3; D ambiguous. Trimming left V 4 bases short and J 6 bases short, with 5 bases between. The CDR3 contains 11 residues. Germline CDR1 is SGHVS and CDR2 is FNYEAQ. The chain's CDR3 is CASSSRDTQYF. The CDR3 DNA sequence: TGTGCCAGCAGCTCAAGGGATACGCAGTATTTT.

This clonotype was counted many times. The chain links TRBV5-4 to TRBJ2-5; 8 nucleotides match TRBD2. J lost 4 bases, V lost 1 base, and 6 bases had no gene match. The CDR3 consists of 15 residues. CDR1 is SGHNT, CDR2 YYREEE, per germline (reference sequence). This chain's CDR3 is CASSLQRGTGETQYF. As DNA, the CDR3 is TGTGCCAGCAGCTTGCAGCGGGGGACGGGAGAGACCCAGTACTTC.

This clonotype was picked up a small number of times. The V gene is TRBV12-3 or TRBV12-4, the J gene TRBJ1-5; D ambiguous. Trimming took off 5 bases at V and 8 bases at J, with 7 bases between the two ends. The CDR3 is made up of 11 amino acids. CDR3 sequence reads: CASSTPEPQHF. CDR3 sequence (DNA): TGTGCCAGCAGTACCCCGGAGCCCCAGCATTTT.

This clonotype has more than one count but fewer than ten. One junction end disagrees with the germline gene, perhaps due to a read error. This chain uses TRBV10-3 with TRBJ2-7, with D maybe TRBD2 (6 bases). In germline, CDR1 is ENHRY, CDR2 SYGVKD. This CDR3 contains 14 residues. The CDR3 region has the DNA TGTGCCTTCAGTGTCGAAGTGGGGGGTTACGAACAGTACTTC. It encodes CAFSVEVGGYEQYF.

This clonotype was seen only once. The chain couples TRBV30 to TRBJ1-5; D call uncertain. The length of the CDR3 is 13 residues. V was shortened by 4 bases and J by 7 bases, with 14 bases between the two germline ends. Looked up from germline, CDR1 is GTSNPN and CDR2 is SVGIG (reference sequence). The CDR3 DNA reads TGTGCCTGGAATGTAGACCAAGGGCAGCCCCAGCATTTT. As protein: CAWNVDQGQPQHF.

About this clonotype itself: A much more abundant neighbour one base away suggests this may be a read error. The CDR3 bases are TGCAGTGCTAGAGGGACAGCCGACGAGCAGTACTTC. The encoded protein is CSARGTADEQYF. V is TRBV20-1 and J is TRBJ2-7, with D possibly being TRBD1 (6 bases). The CDR3 is 12 residues long. V dropped 1 base and J dropped 5 bases, with 9 bases sitting between them. Germline V CDR1 and CDR2: DFQATT, SNEGSKA (reference sequence).

As to this clonotype: The junction departs from germline at one end; a sequencing error may be responsible. The chain has TRBV7-9 and TRBJ2-7, with D uncertain. The CDR3 covers 12 residues. Germline values: CDR1 SEHNR, CDR2 FQNEAQ (reference sequence). CDR3 nucleotide sequence: TGTGACAGCAGCTTAGATGCCTACGATCAGTACTTC. This sequence encodes CDSSLDAYDQYF.

This clonotype was recorded many times. This sequence joins TRBV28 and TRBJ2-3, with 12 bases fitting TRBD2. Germline V gene lookup returns CDR1 MDHEN and CDR2 SYDVKM. V trimming: 6 bases; J trimming: 5 bases; junction bases outside the gene matches: 9. This CDR3 has 16 amino acids. CDR3 in amino acids: CASSLRLAGVKDTQYF. DNA for the CDR3: TGTGCCAGCAGCCTCAGACTAGCGGGAGTTAAAGATACGCAGTATTTT.

To note about this clonotype: The conserved final phenylalanine or tryptophan is absent from the CDR3, which likely points to a read error. The chain carries TRBV20-1 and TRBJ2-1; 8 positions agree with TRBD2. Germline lookup yields CDR1 DFQATT and CDR2 SNEGSKA (reference sequence). Trimming at V came to 7 bases and at J to 8 bases, leaving 16 bases not matched to a gene. This CDR3 is built from 15 residues. The CDR3 DNA is TGCAGTGTCGAGACGACCGGGACTAGGGGCGATGAGCAGTTCATC. Amino acid sequence: CSVETTGTRGDEQFI.

To note about this clonotype: A much bigger clone sits one base away, suggesting this may be a read error. The V call is TRBV6-6, the J call TRBJ2-2; 10 nucleotides agree with TRBD2. With V trimmed by 4 bases and J by 7 bases, 9 bases remained unmatched. The CDR3 runs 16 residues. Looked up from germline, CDR1 is MNHNY and CDR2 is SVGAGI (reference sequence). CDR3 DNA: TGTGCCAGCAGTTTTCCTGGACTAGCGGAAGACGGGGAGCTGTTTTTT. Amino acids: CASSFPGLAEDGELFF.

On this clonotype itself: The junction departs from the called germline gene at one end, perhaps through a read error. This sequence joins TRBV11-1 and TRBJ1-1, with TRBD1 as a possible D gene (5 bases). The CDR3 has 13 residues. Germline lookup yields CDR1 SGHAT and CDR2 FQDESV (reference sequence). CDR3 nucleotides: TGTGCCAGAAGCTTGCAGGGAGGGACTGAAGCTTTCTTT. It specifies CARSLQGGTEAFF.

The genes are TRBV30 and TRBJ1-3, with D possibly being TRBD1 (6 bases). This CDR3 region has 15 residues. CDR1 is GTSNPN, CDR2 SVGIG, per germline (reference sequence). V was pared by 3 bases and J by 0 bases, with 12 bases between. For the CDR3, the DNA is TGTGCCTGGAGCCCGGACAGTCTCTCTGGAAACACCATATATTTT. It is translated as CAWSPDSLSGNTIYF.

Comment on this clonotype: Given a much more abundant clone one base away, this may be a read error. The chain carries TRBV7-9 and TRBJ2-3, with D perhaps matching TRBD2 (6 bases). Looked up from germline, CDR1 is SEHNR and CDR2 is FQNEAQ (reference sequence). The CDR3 sequence is 17 residues long. In DNA form, the CDR3 reads TGTGCCAGCGGCTTAGGACTTGCGGGAAGGTACACAGATACGCAGTATTTT. Translated, it gives CASGLGLAGRYTDTQYF.